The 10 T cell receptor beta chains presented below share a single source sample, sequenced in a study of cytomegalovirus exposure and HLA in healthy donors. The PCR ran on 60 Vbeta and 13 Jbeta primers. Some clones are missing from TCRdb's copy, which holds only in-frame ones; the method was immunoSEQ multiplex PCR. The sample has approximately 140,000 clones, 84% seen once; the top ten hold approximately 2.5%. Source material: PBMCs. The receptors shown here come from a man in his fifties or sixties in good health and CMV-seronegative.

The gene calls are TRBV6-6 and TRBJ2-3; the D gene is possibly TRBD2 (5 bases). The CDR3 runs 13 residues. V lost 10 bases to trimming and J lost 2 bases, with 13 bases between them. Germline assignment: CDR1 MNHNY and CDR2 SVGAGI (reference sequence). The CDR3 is CATHSGDTDTQYF. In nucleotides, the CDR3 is TGTGCCACCCACTCCGGGGACACAGATACGCAGTATTTT.

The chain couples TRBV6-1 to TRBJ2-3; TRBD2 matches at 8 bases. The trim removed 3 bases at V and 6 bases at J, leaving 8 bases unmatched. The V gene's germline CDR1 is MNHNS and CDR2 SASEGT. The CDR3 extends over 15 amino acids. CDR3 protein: CASSEAAGVYDTQYF. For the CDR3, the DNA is TGTGCCAGCAGTGAGGCAGCGGGAGTTTACGATACGCAGTATTTT.

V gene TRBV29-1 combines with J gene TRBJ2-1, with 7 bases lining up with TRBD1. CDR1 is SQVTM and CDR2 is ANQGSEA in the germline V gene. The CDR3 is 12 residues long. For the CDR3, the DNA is TGCAGTGGGAACAGGGGTTACAATGAGCAGTTCTTC. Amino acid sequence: CSGNRGYNEQFF.

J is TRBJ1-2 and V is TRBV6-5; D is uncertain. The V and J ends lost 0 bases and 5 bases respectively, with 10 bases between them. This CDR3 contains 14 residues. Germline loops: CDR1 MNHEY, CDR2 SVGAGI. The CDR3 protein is CASSYSMSGYGYTF. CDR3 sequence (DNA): TGTGCCAGCAGTTACTCGATGTCAGGTTATGGCTACACCTTC.

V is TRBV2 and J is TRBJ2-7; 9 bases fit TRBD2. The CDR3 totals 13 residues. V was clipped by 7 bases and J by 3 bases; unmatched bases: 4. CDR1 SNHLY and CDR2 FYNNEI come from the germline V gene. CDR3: CASKAGGFYEQYF. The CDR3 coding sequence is TGTGCCAGCAAAGCGGGGGGCTTCTACGAGCAGTACTTC. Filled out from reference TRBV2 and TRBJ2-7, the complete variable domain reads EPEVTQTPSHQVTQMGQEVILRCVPISNHLYFYWYRQILGQKVEFLVSFYNNEISEKSEIFDDQFSVERPDGSNFTLKIRSTKLEDSAMYFCASKAGGFYEQYFGPGTRLTVT.

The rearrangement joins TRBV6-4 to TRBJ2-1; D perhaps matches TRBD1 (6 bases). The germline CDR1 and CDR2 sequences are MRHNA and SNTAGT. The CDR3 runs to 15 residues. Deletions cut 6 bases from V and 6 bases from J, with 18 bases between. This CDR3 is CASSEADRKVNEQFF. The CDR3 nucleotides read TGTGCCAGCAGCGAAGCCGACAGGAAAGTCAATGAGCAGTTCTTC.

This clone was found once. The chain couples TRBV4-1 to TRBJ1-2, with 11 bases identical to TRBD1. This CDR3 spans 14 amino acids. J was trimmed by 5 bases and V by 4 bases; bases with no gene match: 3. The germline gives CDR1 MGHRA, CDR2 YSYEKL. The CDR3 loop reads CASSLGQGDYGYTF. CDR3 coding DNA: TGCGCCAGCAGCCTGGGACAGGGGGATTATGGCTACACCTTC.

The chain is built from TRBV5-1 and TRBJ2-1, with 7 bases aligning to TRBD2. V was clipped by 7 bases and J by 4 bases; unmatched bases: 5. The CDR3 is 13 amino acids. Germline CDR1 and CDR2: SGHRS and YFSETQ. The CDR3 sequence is CASCPGGYNEQFF. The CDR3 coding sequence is TGCGCCAGCTGCCCCGGGGGGTACAATGAGCAGTTCTTC. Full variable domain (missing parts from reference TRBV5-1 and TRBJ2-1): KAGVTQTPRYLIKTRGQQVTLSCSPISGHRSVSWYQQTPGQGLQFLFEYFSETQRNKGNFPGRFSGRQFSNSRSEMNVSTLELGDSALYLCASCPGGYNEQFFGPGTRLTVL.

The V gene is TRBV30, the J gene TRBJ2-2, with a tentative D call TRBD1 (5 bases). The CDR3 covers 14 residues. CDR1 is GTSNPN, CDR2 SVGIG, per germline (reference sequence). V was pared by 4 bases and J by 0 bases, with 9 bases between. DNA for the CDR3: TGTGCCTGGAAACACAGGACGAACACCGGGGAGCTGTTTTTT. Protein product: CAWKHRTNTGELFF.

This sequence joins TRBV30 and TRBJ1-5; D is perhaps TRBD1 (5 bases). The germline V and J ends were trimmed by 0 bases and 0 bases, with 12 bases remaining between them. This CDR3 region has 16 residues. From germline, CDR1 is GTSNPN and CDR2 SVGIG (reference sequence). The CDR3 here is CAWSVRDFHSNQPQHF. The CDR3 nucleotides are TGTGCCTGGAGTGTGCGGGACTTCCATAGCAATCAGCCCCAGCATTTT.